A selection of T cell receptor beta chains follows, all from one sample in a study of T cell clones after liver transplantation. Method: immunoSEQ multiplex PCR; TCRdb's copy keeps in-frame clones and lacks some. Of around 110,000 clones listed, 75% to 95% are singletons. Sequencing was performed on CD4+ T cells from blood, taken 12 months after liver transplant. Receptors originate from a human patient who received a liver transplant. Some T cells may be provided by the graft donor. The CDR3 runs from the conserved cysteine through the conserved F or W. The D gene is left open where the match is weak. Size tells how often a clone was seen (once, few, many) or the class of an expanded clone, and some rows leave it out.

j_gene: TRBJ1-5; v_gene: TRBV6-1; d_gene: NA; abundance: NA; CDR3nt: TGTGCCAGCAGTGGTGGCAGGGTAGATCAGCCCCAGCATTTT; CDR3aa: CASSGGRVDQPQHF
j_gene: TRBJ2-3; v_gene: TRBV7-8; d_gene: NA; abundance: NA; CDR3nt: TGTGCCAGCAGCTTAACATGGACGGGGACTAGCACAGATACGCAGTATTTT; CDR3aa: CASSLTWTGTSTDTQYF
j_gene: TRBJ2-1; v_gene: TRBV4-3; d_gene: NA; abundance: NA; CDR3nt: TGCGCCAGCAGCCAAGAAGGGAAGTCAGGTGAGCAGTTCTTC; CDR3aa: CASSQEGKSGEQFF
j_gene: TRBJ2-7; v_gene: TRBV7-9; d_gene: NA; abundance: NA; CDR3nt: TGTGCCAGCAGCCCACAGGGCCCCAGCTACGAGCAGTACTTC; CDR3aa: CASSPQGPSYEQYF
j_gene: TRBJ2-5; v_gene: TRBV5-5; d_gene: NA; abundance: NA; CDR3nt: TGTGCCAGCAGCTTGGGTTCGGCGGGGGAGACCCAGTACTTC; CDR3aa: CASSLGSAGETQYF
j_gene: TRBJ2-6; v_gene: TRBV7-6; d_gene: NA; abundance: NA; CDR3nt: TGTGCCAGCAGCCCTGTGGGGAGCTCTGGGGCCAACGTCCTGACTTTC; CDR3aa: CASSPVGSSGANVLTF
j_gene: TRBJ2-7; v_gene: TRBV6-5; d_gene: TRBD2; abundance: NA; CDR3nt: TGTGCCAGCCTCGGGACTAGCGGGAGCGAGCAGTACTTC; CDR3aa: CASLGTSGSEQYF
j_gene: TRBJ2-4; v_gene: TRBV11-2; d_gene: NA; abundance: NA; CDR3nt: TGTGCCAGCAGCCCGATAAAGGGGACCAAAAACATTCAGTACTTC; CDR3aa: CASSPIKGTKNIQYF
j_gene: TRBJ1-1; v_gene: TRBV6-5; d_gene: NA; abundance: NA; CDR3nt: TGTGCCAGCACGGGAAACACTGAAGCTTTCTTT; CDR3aa: CASTGNTEAFF
j_gene: TRBJ2-7; v_gene: TRBV18; d_gene: NA; abundance: NA; CDR3nt: TGTGCCAGCTCGGACGAAAGGCTGGGGGCCTACGAGCAGTACTTC; CDR3aa: CASSDERLGAYEQYF
j_gene: TRBJ2-1; v_gene: TRBV25-1; d_gene: TRBD2; abundance: NA; CDR3nt: TGTGCCAGCAGTACTCCCCCGGGGGCGGGAGGTTACAATGAGCAGTTCTTC; CDR3aa: CASSTPPGAGGYNEQFF
j_gene: TRBJ1-6; v_gene: TRBV2; d_gene: NA; abundance: NA; CDR3nt: TGTGCCAGCAGTGAAGTGGGGCCCCTGGATTCACCCCTCCACTTT; CDR3aa: CASSEVGPLDSPLHF
j_gene: TRBJ2-2; v_gene: TRBV18; d_gene: NA; abundance: NA; CDR3nt: TGTGCCAGCTCACCACTCAGGCAGGGGGAGCTGTTTTTT; CDR3aa: CASSPLRQGELFF
j_gene: TRBJ2-3; v_gene: TRBV25-1; d_gene: TRBD2; abundance: NA; CDR3nt: TGTGCCAGCAGTGGGCTAGCGGGAGTGGGAGATACGCAGTATTTT; CDR3aa: CASSGLAGVGDTQYF
j_gene: TRBJ2-6; v_gene: TRBV15; d_gene: NA; abundance: NA; CDR3nt: TGTGCCACCAGCAGAGGACGACCCTCTGGGGCCAACGTCCTGACTTTC; CDR3aa: CATSRGRPSGANVLTF
j_gene: TRBJ2-3; v_gene: TRBV5-1; d_gene: TRBD2; abundance: NA; CDR3nt: TGCGCCAGCTCATACACCGGGACTAGCGGGAGAGGGAGCACAGATACGCAGTATTTT; CDR3aa: CASSYTGTSGRGSTDTQYF
j_gene: TRBJ2-7; v_gene: TRBV29-1; d_gene: NA; abundance: NA; CDR3nt: TGCAGCGTGAGGAACTGGTACTCCTACGAGCAGTACTTC; CDR3aa: CSVRNWYSYEQYF
j_gene: TRBJ1-5; v_gene: TRBV6-6; d_gene: NA; abundance: NA; CDR3nt: TGTGCCAGCAGTCACGGTGAATACAATCAGCCCCAGCATTTT; CDR3aa: CASSHGEYNQPQHF
j_gene: TRBJ2-1; v_gene: TRBV13; d_gene: NA; abundance: NA; CDR3nt: TGTGCCAGCAGCTCGTACCCCAATGAGCAGTTCTTC; CDR3aa: CASSSYPNEQFF
j_gene: TRBJ1-1; v_gene: TRBV5-3; d_gene: NA; abundance: NA; CDR3nt: TGTGCCAGAAGCTTGGCCGAGGCCCGGGTCACTGAAGCTTTCTTT; CDR3aa: CARSLAEARVTEAFF
j_gene: TRBJ2-3; v_gene: TRBV6-5; d_gene: TRBD1; abundance: NA; CDR3nt: TGTGCCAGCAGCCAGGGGGCTCCAGATACGCAGTATTTT; CDR3aa: CASSQGAPDTQYF
j_gene: TRBJ1-2; v_gene: TRBV6-1; d_gene: TRBD1; abundance: NA; CDR3nt: TGTGCCAGCAGTGAAGGCCGGGGGGACAGTGGCTACACCTTC; CDR3aa: CASSEGRGDSGYTF
j_gene: TRBJ2-3; v_gene: TRBV18; d_gene: TRBD1; abundance: NA; CDR3nt: TGTGCCAGCTCAAGAGGGACAGGGACCACAGATACGCAGTATTTT; CDR3aa: CASSRGTGTTDTQYF
j_gene: TRBJ2-2; v_gene: TRBV27; d_gene: TRBD1; abundance: NA; CDR3nt: TGTGCCAGCAGCCCCGGACAGGGGTGGGGTCGGACCGGGGAGCTGTTTTTT; CDR3aa: CASSPGQGWGRTGELFF
j_gene: TRBJ2-2; v_gene: TRBV5-1; d_gene: NA; abundance: few; CDR3nt: TGCGCCAGCAGCTCCTCACAGGGTTACACCGGGGAGCTGTTTTTT; CDR3aa: CASSSSQGYTGELFF
j_gene: TRBJ2-7; v_gene: TRBV25-1; d_gene: TRBD2; abundance: once; CDR3nt: TGTGCCAGCACCACGACTAGCGGGAGTATCTACGAGCAGTACTTC; CDR3aa: CASTTTSGSIYEQYF
j_gene: TRBJ1-2; v_gene: TRBV2; d_gene: NA; abundance: NA; CDR3nt: TGTGCCAGCAGTGATTCTGGGTTTGGTGGCTACACCTTC; CDR3aa: CASSDSGFGGYTF
j_gene: TRBJ1-3; v_gene: TRBV6-5; d_gene: NA; abundance: NA; CDR3nt: TGTGCCAGCAGTTTTTCCGGGACTACTGGAAACACCATATATTTT; CDR3aa: CASSFSGTTGNTIYF
j_gene: TRBJ2-2; v_gene: TRBV19; d_gene: TRBD2; abundance: few; CDR3nt: TGTGCCAGTAGTAGCGGGAGTTCAACCGGGGAGCTGTTTTTT; CDR3aa: CASSSGSSTGELFF
j_gene: TRBJ1-2; v_gene: TRBV28; d_gene: NA; abundance: NA; CDR3nt: TGTGCCAGCAGGGGGACATCTAACTATGGCTACACCTTC; CDR3aa: CASRGTSNYGYTF
j_gene: TRBJ2-1; v_gene: TRBV18; d_gene: TRBD1; abundance: NA; CDR3nt: TGTGCCAGCTCACCACGCCCTCCCGCAGGGGGCTCCTACAATGAGCAGTTCTTC; CDR3aa: CASSPRPPAGGSYNEQFF
j_gene: TRBJ2-3; v_gene: TRBV7-3; d_gene: NA; abundance: NA; CDR3nt: TGTGCCAGCGGCACGGGTTTAGCGGCAGATACGCAGTATTTT; CDR3aa: CASGTGLAADTQYF
j_gene: TRBJ2-1; v_gene: TRBV30; d_gene: NA; abundance: NA; CDR3nt: TGTGCCTGGTCTGCGAATGAGCAGTTCTTC; CDR3aa: CAWSANEQFF
j_gene: TRBJ2-2; v_gene: TRBV7-9; d_gene: NA; abundance: NA; CDR3nt: TGTGCCAGCAGCTTGCGGGTACCGAACACCGGGGAGCTGTTTTTT; CDR3aa: CASSLRVPNTGELFF
j_gene: TRBJ2-2; v_gene: TRBV19; d_gene: NA; abundance: NA; CDR3nt: TGTGCCAGTAGCACCGGGCCTAACACCGGGGAGCTGTTTTTT; CDR3aa: CASSTGPNTGELFF
j_gene: TRBJ1-1; v_gene: TRBV19; d_gene: NA; abundance: NA; CDR3nt: TGTGCCAGTACCGGGGCACTGGGTGAAGCTTTCTTT; CDR3aa: CASTGALGEAFF
j_gene: TRBJ1-2; v_gene: TRBV6-1; d_gene: NA; abundance: few; CDR3nt: TGTGCCAGCAGTCCTCAGGGGACATCGTATGGCTACACCTTC; CDR3aa: CASSPQGTSYGYTF